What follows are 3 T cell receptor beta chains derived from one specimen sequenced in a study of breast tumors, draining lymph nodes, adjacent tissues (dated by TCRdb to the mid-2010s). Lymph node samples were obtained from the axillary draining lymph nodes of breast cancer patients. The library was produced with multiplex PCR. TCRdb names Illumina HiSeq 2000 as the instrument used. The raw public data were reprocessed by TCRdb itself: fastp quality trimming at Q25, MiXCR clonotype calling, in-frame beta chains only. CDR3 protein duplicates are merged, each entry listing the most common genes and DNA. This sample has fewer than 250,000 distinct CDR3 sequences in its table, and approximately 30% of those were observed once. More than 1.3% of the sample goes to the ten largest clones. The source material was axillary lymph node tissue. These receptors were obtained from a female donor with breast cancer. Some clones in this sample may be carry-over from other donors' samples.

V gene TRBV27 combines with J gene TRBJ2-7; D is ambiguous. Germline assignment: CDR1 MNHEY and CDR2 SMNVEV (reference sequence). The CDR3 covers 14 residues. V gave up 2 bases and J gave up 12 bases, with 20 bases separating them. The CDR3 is CASSLGPFAIGRYF. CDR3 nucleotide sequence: TGTGCCAGCAGTTTAGGGCCGTTCGCTATCGGGCGGTACTTC.

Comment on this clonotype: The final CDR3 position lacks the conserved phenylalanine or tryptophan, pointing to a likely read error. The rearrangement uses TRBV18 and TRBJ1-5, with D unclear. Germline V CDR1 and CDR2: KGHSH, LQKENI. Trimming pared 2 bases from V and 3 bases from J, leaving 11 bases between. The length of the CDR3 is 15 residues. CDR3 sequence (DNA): TGTGCCAGCTCACCAGCCGCAGGTCTCAATCAGCCCCAGCATGGT. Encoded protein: CASSPAAGLNQPQHG.

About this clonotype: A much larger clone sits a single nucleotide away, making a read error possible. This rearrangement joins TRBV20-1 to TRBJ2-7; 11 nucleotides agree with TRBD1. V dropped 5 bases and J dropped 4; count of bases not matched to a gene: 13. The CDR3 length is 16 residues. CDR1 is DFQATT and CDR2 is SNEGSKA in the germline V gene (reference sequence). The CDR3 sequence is CSADPGTGGPGYEQYF. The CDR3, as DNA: TGCAGTGCTGACCCCGGGACAGGGGGTCCGGGGTACGAGCAGTACTTC.